This TCR beta chain comes out of a study of CD4 and CD8 cells across lung adenocarcinoma regions. The patients had localized lung adenocarcinoma, a non-small cell subtype. TCRdb used MiXCR to reprocess the PCR reads, holding one entry per CDR3 protein. The sample shows 6,100 or so distinct CDR3 sequences, roughly 48% of them seen only once. CDR3 length equals 15 residues. CDR1 and CDR2 from the germline V gene are MNHNS and SASEGT. The chain carries TRBV6-1 and TRBJ2-1; no clear D gene. The J call is uncertain, as TRBJ2-7 better fits the DNA end. The sequence derives from a female donor with lung adenocarcinoma. The CD4 and CD8 labels of this study may be unreliable. What was sequenced was CD4+ T cells from the center of a lung tumor. For the CDR3, the DNA is TGTGCCAGCAGTGATGGAAGCTTAAGTCCATACGAGCAGTACTTC. Translating it yields CASSDGSLSPYEQYF.